The 6 T cell receptor beta chains reported below all come from one sample, sequenced in a study of cytomegalovirus exposure and HLA in healthy donors. 13 Jbeta primers and 60 Vbeta primers were used for the PCR. The protocol was immunoSEQ multiplex PCR, while the TCRdb copy is restricted to in-frame clones and leaves out a portion. The data contain under 200,000 clones, approximately 80% of them seen just once; the ten biggest clones take up roughly 2.8%. Sequencing was carried out using PBMCs. The source of these receptors is a woman aged 40 to 50 in good health and CMV-seropositive.

A few counts support this clone. The V call is TRBV5-8, the J call TRBJ1-1; tentatively, D is TRBD1 (6 bases). The CDR3 covers 15 residues. Trimming removed 0 bases at V and 2 bases at J, with 11 bases between. Germline assignment: CDR1 SGHTS and CDR2 YDEGEE. The DNA of the CDR3 is TGTGCCAGCAGCTTGGCCTGGACAGCTAACACTGAAGCTTTCTTT. Amino acids: CASSLAWTANTEAFF.

The rearrangement joins TRBV6-6 to TRBJ2-7; D remains ambiguous. Germline CDR1 MNHNY, CDR2 SVGAGI (reference sequence). The V gene lost 6 bases and the J gene lost 5 bases, with 11 bases spanning the gap. This CDR3 region has 12 residues. The CDR3 nucleotides read TGTGCCAGCAGCCTACTAACCAACGAGCAGTACTTC. Its translation is CASSLLTNEQYF.

This clone was seen only once. The chain has TRBV18 and TRBJ1-3, with unresolved D. Trimming left V 2 bases short and J 0 bases short, with 11 bases between. Germline V gene lookup returns CDR1 KGHSH and CDR2 LQKENI. The CDR3 extends over 16 amino acids. In DNA, the CDR3 is TGTGCCAGCTCACCATTCGACACCAGCTCTGGAAACACCATATATTTT. It translates to CASSPFDTSSGNTIYF.

This chain connects TRBV7-2 to TRBJ2-3; D perhaps matches TRBD1 (6 bases). Germline V lookup: CDR1 SGHTA, CDR2 FQGNSA. CDR3 length: 13 residues. Trimming took off 3 bases at V and 3 bases at J, with 7 bases between the two ends. The CDR3 reads CASSFQGTDTQYF. The CDR3 nucleotides are TGTGCCAGCAGCTTCCAGGGGACAGATACGCAGTATTTT. Using reference TRBV7-2 and TRBJ2-3 for the parts outside the CDR3, the full variable domain is GAGVSQSPSNKVTEKGKDVELRCDPISGHTALYWYRQSLGQGLEFLIYFQGNSAPDKSGLPSDRFSAERTGGSVSTLTIQRTQQEDSAVYLCASSFQGTDTQYFGPGTRLTVL.

The V and J genes are TRBV27 and TRBJ1-1, with 7 bases identical to TRBD1. The germline V gene has CDR1 MNHEY and CDR2 SMNVEV (reference sequence). The CDR3 consists of 15 residues. J gave up 8 bases and V 4 bases, and 13 bases lay outside the gene matches. CDR3 sequence reads: CASSSYGTAYQEAFF. DNA of the CDR3: TGTGCCAGCAGTTCTTACGGGACAGCATATCAAGAAGCTTTCTTT.

The chain is built from TRBV27 and TRBJ1-2; no clear D. V lost 1 base and J 0 bases, leaving 9 bases between the germline ends. This CDR3 is 15 amino acids long. CDR1 and CDR2 (germline): MNHEY, SMNVEV (reference sequence). CDR3: CASSLWAGSNYGYTF. The DNA of the CDR3 is TGTGCCAGCAGTTTATGGGCAGGTTCTAACTATGGCTACACCTTC.